The clone carrying this TCR beta chain was seen just once. Its antigen is unidentified. These data come from a study of lymphopenia after photon versus proton radiotherapy. Overall study findings and caveats: In patients who died, overall survival fell as post-nadir TCR diversity dropped more. Photon-treated patients lost naive T cells and TCR diversity; proton-treated stayed stable. Authors raise, but do not show, better survival with proton therapy. Post-nadir diversity loss with photons came from oligoclonal expansion, particularly CD8+ Temra cells.

TCRdb's table, derived via immunoSEQ multiplex PCR, lists solely in-frame clones and lacks some. The sample contains tens of thousands of clones, 92% of which appear only once. The V gene's germline CDR1 is KGHSH and CDR2 LQKENI. This CDR3 has 16 amino acids. Losses at the gene ends were 4 bases for V and 1 base for J; bases not matched to a gene: 8. This TCR was sampled from a woman aged 70-85 years with pancreatic cancer. Some clones in this sample may be carry-over from other donors' samples. The sequences come from peripheral blood, collected from a patient treated with proton-based radiotherapy. The J gene is TRBJ1-1, the V gene TRBV18, with TRBD1 matching over 8 bases. As DNA, the CDR3 is TGTGCCAGCTCACAAGCCCAGGGGGCGCCGAACACTGAAGCTTTCTTT. Amino acids: CASSQAQGAPNTEAFF.